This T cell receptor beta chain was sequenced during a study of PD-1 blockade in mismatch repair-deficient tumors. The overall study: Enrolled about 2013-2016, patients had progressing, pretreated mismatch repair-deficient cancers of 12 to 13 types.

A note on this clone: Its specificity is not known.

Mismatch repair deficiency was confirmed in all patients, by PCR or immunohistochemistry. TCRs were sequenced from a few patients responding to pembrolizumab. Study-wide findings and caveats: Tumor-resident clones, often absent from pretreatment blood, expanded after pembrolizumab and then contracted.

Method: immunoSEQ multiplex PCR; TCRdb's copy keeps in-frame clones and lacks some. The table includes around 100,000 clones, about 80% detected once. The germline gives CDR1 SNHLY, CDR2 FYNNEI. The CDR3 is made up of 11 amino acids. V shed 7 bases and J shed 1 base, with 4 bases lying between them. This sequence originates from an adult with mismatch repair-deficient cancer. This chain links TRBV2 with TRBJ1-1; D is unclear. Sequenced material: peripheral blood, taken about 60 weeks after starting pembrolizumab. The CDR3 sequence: CASIRNTEAFF. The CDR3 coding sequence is TGTGCCAGCATCAGGAACACTGAAGCTTTCTTT.